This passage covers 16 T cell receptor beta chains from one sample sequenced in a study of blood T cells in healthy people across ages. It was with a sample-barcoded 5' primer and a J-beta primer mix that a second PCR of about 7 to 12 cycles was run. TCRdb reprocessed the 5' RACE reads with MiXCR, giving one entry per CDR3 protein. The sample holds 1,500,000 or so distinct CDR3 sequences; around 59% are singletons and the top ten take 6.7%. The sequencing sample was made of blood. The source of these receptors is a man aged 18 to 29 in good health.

This chain's CDR3 is CSARSGTSDTQYF. CDR3 bases: TGCAGTGCCAGAAGCGGGACGTCAGATACGCAGTATTTT. This chain links TRBV20-1 with TRBJ2-3; 7 nucleotides line up with TRBD2. This CDR3 is 13 amino acids long. The trim removed 6 bases at V and 4 bases at J, leaving 7 bases unmatched. Germline-derived CDR1 and CDR2 are DFQATT and SNEGSKA (reference sequence).

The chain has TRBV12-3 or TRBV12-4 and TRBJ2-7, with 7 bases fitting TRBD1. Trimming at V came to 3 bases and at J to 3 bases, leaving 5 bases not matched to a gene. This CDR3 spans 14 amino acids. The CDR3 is CASSLSGTDYEQYF. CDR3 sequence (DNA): TGTGCCAGCAGTTTGTCTGGGACAGACTACGAGCAGTACTTC.

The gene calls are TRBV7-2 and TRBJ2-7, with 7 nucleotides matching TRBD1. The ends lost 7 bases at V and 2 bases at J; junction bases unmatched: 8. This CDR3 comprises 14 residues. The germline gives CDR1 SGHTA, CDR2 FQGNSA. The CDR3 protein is CASIPGTAAYEQYF. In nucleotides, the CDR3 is TGTGCCAGCATCCCCGGGACAGCGGCCTACGAGCAGTACTTC. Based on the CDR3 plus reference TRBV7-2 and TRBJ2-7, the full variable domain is GAGVSQSPSNKVTEKGKDVELRCDPISGHTALYWYRQSLGQGLEFLIYFQGNSAPDKSGLPSDRFSAERTGGSVSTLTIQRTQQEDSAVYLCASIPGTAAYEQYFGPGTRLTVT.

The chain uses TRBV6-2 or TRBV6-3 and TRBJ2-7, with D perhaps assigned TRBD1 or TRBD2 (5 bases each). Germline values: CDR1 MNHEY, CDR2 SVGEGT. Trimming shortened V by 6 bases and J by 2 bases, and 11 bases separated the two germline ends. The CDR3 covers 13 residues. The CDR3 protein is CASSWDLPYEQYF. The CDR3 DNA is TGTGCCAGCAGCTGGGACCTCCCCTACGAGCAGTACTTC.

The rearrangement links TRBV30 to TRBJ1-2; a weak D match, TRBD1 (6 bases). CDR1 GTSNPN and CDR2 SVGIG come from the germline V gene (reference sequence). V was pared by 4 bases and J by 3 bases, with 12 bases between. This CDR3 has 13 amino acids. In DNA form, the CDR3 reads TGTGCCTGGAAAGGGGGGGAGTACTATGGCTACACCTTC. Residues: CAWKGGEYYGYTF.

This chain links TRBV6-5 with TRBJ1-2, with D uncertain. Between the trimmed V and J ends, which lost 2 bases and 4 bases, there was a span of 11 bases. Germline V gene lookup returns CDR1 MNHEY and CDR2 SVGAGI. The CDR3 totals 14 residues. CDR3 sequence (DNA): TGTGCCAGCAGTTACGGAGAGGCCCTCTATGGCTACACCTTC. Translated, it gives CASSYGEALYGYTF.

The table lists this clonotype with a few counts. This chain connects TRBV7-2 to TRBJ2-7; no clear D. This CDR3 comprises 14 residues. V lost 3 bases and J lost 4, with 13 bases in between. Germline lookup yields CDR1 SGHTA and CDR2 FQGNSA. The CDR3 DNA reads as TGTGCCAGCAGCTTCCGGCAGGTCGAGTACGAGCAGTACTTC. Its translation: CASSFRQVEYEQYF. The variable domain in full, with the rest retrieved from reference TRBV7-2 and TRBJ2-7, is GAGVSQSPSNKVTEKGKDVELRCDPISGHTALYWYRQSLGQGLEFLIYFQGNSAPDKSGLPSDRFSAERTGGSVSTLTIQRTQQEDSAVYLCASSFRQVEYEQYFGPGTRLTVT.

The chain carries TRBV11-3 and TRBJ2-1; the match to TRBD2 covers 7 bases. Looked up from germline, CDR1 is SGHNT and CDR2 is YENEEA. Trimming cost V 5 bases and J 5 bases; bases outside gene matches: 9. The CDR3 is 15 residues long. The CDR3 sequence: CASSPFGGSNNEQFF. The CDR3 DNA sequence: TGTGCCAGCAGCCCGTTCGGCGGGAGCAACAATGAGCAGTTCTTC.

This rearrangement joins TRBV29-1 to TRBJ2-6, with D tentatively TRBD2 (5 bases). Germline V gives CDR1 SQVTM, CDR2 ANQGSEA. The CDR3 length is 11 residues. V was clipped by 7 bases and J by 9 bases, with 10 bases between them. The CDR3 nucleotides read TGCAGCGCCAAGGCGGGCAACGTCCTGACTTTC. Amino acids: CSAKAGNVLTF.

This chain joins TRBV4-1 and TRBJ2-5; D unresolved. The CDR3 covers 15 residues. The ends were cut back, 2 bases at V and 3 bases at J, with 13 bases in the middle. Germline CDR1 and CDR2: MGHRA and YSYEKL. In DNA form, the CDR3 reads TGCGCCAGCAGCCAATTAGTTTCTGGGGAAGAGACCCAGTACTTC. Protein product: CASSQLVSGEETQYF.

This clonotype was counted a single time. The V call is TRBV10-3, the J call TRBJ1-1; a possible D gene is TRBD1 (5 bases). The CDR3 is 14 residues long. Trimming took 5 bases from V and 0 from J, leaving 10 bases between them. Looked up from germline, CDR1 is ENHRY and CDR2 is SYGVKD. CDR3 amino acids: CAISKAGMNTEAFF. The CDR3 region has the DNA TGTGCCATCAGTAAGGCAGGGATGAACACTGAAGCTTTCTTT.

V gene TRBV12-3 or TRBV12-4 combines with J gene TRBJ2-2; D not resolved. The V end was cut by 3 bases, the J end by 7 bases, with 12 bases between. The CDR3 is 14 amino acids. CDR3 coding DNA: TGTGCCAGCAGTTTCTCCGGGCCCGTCGGGGAGCTGTTTTTT. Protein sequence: CASSFSGPVGELFF.

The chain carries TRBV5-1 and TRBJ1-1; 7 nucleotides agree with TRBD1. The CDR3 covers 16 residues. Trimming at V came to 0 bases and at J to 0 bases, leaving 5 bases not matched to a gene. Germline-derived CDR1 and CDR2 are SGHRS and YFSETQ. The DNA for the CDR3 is TGCGCCAGCAGCTTGGACAGGGGCTCCATGAACACTGAAGCTTTCTTT. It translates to CASSLDRGSMNTEAFF.

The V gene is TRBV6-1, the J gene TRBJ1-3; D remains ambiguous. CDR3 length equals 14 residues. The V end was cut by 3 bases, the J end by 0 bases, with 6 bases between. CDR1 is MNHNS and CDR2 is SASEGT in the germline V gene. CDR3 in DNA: TGTGCCAGCAGTGAGGCTCGCTCTGGAAACACCATATATTTT. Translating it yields CASSEARSGNTIYF.

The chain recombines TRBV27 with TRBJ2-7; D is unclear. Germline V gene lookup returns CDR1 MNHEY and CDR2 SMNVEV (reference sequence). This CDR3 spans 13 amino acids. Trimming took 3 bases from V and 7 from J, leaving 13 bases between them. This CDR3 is CASSFIGPWEQYF. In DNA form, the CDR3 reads TGTGCCAGCAGTTTTATCGGCCCCTGGGAGCAGTACTTC.

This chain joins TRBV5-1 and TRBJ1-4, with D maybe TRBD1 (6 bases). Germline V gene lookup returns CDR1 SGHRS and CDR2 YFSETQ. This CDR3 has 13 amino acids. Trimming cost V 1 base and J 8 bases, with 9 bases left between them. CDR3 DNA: TGCGCCAGCAGCTTGTCGACAGGAGAAAAACTGTTTTTT. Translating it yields CASSLSTGEKLFF.